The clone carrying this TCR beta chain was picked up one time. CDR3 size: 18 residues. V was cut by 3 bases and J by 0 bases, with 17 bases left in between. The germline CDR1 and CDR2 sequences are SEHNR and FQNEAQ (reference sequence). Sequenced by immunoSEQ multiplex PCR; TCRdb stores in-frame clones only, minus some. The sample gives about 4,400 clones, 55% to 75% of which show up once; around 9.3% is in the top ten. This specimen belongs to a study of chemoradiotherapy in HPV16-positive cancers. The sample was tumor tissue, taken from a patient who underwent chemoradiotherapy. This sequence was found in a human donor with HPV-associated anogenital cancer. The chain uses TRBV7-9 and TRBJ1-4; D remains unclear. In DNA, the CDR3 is TGTGCCAGCAGCTTTCTTCAGGCCCCATATGCAACTAATGAAAAACTGTTTTTT. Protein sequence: CASSFLQAPYATNEKLFF. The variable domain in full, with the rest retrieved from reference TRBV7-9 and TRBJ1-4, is DTGVSQNPRHKITKRGQNVTFRCDPISEHNRLYWYRQTLGQGPEFLTYFQNEAQLEKSRLLSDRFSAERPKGSFSTLEIQRTEQGDSAMYLCASSFLQAPYATNEKLFFGSGTQLSVL.